What follows describes a single T cell receptor (beta chain). Antigen unknown. V lost 4 bases and J lost 0, with 9 bases in between. Germline CDR1 and CDR2: SGHTA and FQGTGA. CDR3 size: 14 residues. This sample was taken from a study of blood T cells in healthy people across ages. Combining a sample-barcoded 5' primer with a J-beta primer mix, a second PCR ran for 7 to 11 cycles. TCRdb re-analysed the 5' RACE reads in MiXCR, keeping a single row per CDR3 protein. The profile shows 1.8 million or so distinct CDR3 sequences, about 39% of them singletons. Findings and caveats of the study: Diversity was higher, and naive CD4+ cells more numerous, in long-lived donors than in aged donors. Naive and antigen-experienced cells could not be conclusively compared, given unsorted PBMCs.

Sequencing was carried out using blood. This clonotype was sampled from a human donor in good health. The chain is built from TRBV7-3 and TRBJ1-1, with unresolved D. CDR3 coding DNA: TGTGCCAGCAGCTGGGTGGGCTTGAACACTGAAGCTTTCTTT. The encoded protein is CASSWVGLNTEAFF.